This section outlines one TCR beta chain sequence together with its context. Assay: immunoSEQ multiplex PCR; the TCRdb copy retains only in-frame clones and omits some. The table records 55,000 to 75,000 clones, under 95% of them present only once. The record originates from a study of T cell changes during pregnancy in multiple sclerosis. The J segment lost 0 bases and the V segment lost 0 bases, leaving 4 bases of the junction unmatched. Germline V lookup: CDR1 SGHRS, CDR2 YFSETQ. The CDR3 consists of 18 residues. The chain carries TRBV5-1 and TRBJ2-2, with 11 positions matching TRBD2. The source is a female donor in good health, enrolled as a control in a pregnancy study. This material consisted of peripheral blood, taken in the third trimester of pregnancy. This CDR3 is CASSLGLAGGANTGELFF. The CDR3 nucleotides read TGCGCCAGCAGCTTGGGTCTAGCGGGGGGAGCGAACACCGGGGAGCTGTTTTTT.